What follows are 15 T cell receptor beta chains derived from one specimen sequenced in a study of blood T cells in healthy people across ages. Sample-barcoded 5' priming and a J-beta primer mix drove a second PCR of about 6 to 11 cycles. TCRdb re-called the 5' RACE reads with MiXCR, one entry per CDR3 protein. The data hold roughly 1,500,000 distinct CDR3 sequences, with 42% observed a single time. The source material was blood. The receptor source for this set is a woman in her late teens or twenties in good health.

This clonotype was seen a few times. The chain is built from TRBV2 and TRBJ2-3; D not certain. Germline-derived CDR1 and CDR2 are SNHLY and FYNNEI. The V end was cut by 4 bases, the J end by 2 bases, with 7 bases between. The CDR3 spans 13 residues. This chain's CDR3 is CASSGTPTDTQYF. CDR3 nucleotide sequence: TGTGCCAGCAGTGGGACGCCCACAGATACGCAGTATTTT. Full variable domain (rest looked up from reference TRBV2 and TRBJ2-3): EPEVTQTPSHQVTQMGQEVILRCVPISNHLYFYWYRQILGQKVEFLVSFYNNEISEKSEIFDDQFSVERPDGSNFTLKIRSTKLEDSAMYFCASSGTPTDTQYFGPGTRLTVL.

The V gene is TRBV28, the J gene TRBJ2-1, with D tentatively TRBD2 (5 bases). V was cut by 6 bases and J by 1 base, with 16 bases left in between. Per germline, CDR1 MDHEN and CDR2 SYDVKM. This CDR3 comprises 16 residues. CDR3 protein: CASSPIGLASYNEQFF. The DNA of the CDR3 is TGTGCCAGCAGCCCAATCGGACTGGCTTCCTACAATGAGCAGTTCTTC.

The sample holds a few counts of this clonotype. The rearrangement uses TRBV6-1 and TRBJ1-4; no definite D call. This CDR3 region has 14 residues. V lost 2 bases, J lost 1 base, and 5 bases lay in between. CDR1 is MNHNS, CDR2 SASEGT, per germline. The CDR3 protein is CASSERGTNEKLFF. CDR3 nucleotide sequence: TGTGCCAGCAGTGAACGGGGAACTAATGAAAAACTGTTTTTT.

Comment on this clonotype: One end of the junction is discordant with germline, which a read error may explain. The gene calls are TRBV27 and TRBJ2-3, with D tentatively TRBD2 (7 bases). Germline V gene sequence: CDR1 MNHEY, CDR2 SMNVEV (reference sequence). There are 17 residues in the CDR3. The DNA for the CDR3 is TGTGTCAGCAGTTTATACGCCGAGGGGGGGCCCGCAGATACGCAGTATTTT. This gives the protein CVSSLYAEGGPADTQYF.

The CDR3 is CASSYFRQGDGYGYTF. CDR3 coding DNA: TGTGCCAGCAGTTACTTCAGGCAGGGGGATGGCTATGGCTACACCTTC. V usage is TRBV6-5 and J usage is TRBJ1-2; 7 nucleotides agree with TRBD1. The germline V gene encodes CDR1 MNHEY and CDR2 SVGAGI. This CDR3 spans 16 amino acids. The trim removed 1 base at V and 4 bases at J, leaving 9 bases unmatched.

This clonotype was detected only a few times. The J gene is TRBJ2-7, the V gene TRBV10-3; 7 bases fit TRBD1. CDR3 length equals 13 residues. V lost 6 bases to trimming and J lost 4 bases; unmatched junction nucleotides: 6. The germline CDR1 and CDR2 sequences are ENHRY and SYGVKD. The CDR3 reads CAIRTDRVYEQYF. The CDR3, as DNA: TGTGCCATCAGGACCGACAGGGTGTACGAGCAGTACTTC.

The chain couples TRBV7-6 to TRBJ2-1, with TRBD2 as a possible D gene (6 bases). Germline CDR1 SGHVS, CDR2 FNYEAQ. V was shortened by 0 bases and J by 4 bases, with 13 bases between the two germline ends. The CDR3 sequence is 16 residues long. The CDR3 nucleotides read TGTGCCAGCAGCTTAGCGGCGGGGTCCGGGTACAATGAGCAGTTCTTC. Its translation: CASSLAAGSGYNEQFF.

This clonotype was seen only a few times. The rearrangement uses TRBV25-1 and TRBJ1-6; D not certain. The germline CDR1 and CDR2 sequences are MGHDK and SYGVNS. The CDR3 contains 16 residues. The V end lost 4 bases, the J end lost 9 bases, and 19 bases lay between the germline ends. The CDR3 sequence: CASSAQPAGSSSPLHF. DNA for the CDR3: TGTGCCAGCAGTGCCCAACCGGCGGGTTCCTCTTCACCCCTCCACTTT.

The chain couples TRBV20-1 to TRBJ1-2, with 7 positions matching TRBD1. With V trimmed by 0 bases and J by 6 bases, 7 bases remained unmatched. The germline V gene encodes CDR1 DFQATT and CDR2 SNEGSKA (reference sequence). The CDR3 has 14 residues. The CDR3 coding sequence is TGCAGTGCTAGAGACAGGGGGGGACGAGATGGCTACACCTTC. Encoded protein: CSARDRGGRDGYTF.

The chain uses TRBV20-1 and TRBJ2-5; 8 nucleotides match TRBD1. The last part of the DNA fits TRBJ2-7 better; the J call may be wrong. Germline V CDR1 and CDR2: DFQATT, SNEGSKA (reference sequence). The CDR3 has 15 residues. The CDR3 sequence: CSARDSDRGLFEQYF. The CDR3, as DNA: TGCAGTGCTAGAGACTCTGACAGGGGATTGTTCGAGCAGTACTTC.

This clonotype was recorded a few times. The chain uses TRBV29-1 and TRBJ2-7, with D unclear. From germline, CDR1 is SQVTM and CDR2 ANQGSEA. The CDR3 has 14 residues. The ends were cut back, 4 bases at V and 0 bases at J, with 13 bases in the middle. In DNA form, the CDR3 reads TGCAGCGTTGCCTACACTTTGAGCTCCTACGAGCAGTACTTC. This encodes CSVAYTLSSYEQYF.

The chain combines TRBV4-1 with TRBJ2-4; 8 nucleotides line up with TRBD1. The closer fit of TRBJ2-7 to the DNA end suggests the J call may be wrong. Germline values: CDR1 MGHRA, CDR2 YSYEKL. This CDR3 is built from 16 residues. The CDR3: CASSQDPTGVRYEQYF. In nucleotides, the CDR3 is TGCGCCAGCAGCCAAGATCCGACAGGGGTTCGCTACGAGCAGTACTTC.

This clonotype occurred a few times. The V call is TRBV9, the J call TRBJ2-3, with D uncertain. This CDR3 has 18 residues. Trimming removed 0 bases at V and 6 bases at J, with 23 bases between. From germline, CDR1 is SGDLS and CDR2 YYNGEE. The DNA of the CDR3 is TGTGCCAGCAGCGTAGAATCCCTGCCTAACCCCCCACCGGATACGCAGTATTTT. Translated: CASSVESLPNPPPDTQYF.

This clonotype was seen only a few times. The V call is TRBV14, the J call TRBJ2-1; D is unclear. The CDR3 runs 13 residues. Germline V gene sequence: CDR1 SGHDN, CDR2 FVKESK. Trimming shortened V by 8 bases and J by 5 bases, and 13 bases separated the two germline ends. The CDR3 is CASQSWGNNEQFF. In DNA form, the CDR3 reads TGTGCCAGCCAATCGTGGGGAAACAATGAGCAGTTCTTC.

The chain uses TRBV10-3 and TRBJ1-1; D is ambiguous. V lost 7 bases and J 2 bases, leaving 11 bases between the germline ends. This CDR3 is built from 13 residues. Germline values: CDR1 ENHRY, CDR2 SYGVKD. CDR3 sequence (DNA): TGTGCCATCACCCGAGAGACTAACACTGAAGCTTTCTTT. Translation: CAITRETNTEAFF.